These T cell receptor beta chains were read from a single sample in a study of OX40 agonist ivuxolimab in advanced cancers. Sequencing used immunoSEQ multiplex PCR; TCRdb keeps in-frame clones, though not all of them. The data contain about 61,000 clones, 75% to 90% of them singletons. The sample was CD4+ or CD8+ T cells sorted from blood, taken in a trial of the OX40 agonist ivuxolimab. Receptor source: an adult with an advanced solid tumor such as melanoma, head and neck, liver or kidney cancer. The CDR3 runs from the conserved cysteine through the conserved F or W. A D gene is named only where the DNA matches it firmly. Only part of the rows carry a size: once, few, many, or a class if the clone is expanded.

v_gene	abundance	d_gene	j_gene	CDR3aa	CDR3nt
TRBV5-4	NA	TRBD2	TRBJ2-3	CASSSFVAGGTDTQYF	TGTGCCAGCAGCTCCTTTGTAGCGGGGGGGACAGATACGCAGTATTTT
TRBV7-2	NA	TRBD1	TRBJ2-7	CASSTPGQSIEQYF	TGTGCCAGCAGCACACCGGGACAGAGTATCGAGCAGTACTTC
TRBV7-2	NA	NA	TRBJ2-5	CASSLRYDEETQYF	TGTGCCAGCAGCTTACGATACGATGAAGAGACCCAGTACTTC
TRBV9	NA	NA	TRBJ1-2	CASSVEGNYGYTF	TGTGCCAGCAGCGTTGAGGGAAACTATGGCTACACCTTC
TRBV30	NA	NA	TRBJ1-4	CAWTPGSRKLFF	TGTGCGTGGACGCCAGGTAGTCGAAAACTGTTTTTT
TRBV5-1	NA	NA	TRBJ2-3	CASSGESLGFAQYF	TGCGCCAGCAGCGGAGAGAGTCTCGGTTTTGCGCAGTATTTT
TRBV6-6	NA	NA	TRBJ2-1	CASSPPRQTSYNEQFF	TGTGCCAGCAGCCCTCCGAGGCAGACCTCCTACAATGAGCAGTTCTTC
TRBV11-2	NA	NA	TRBJ1-2	CASSPGGGAGYTF	TGTGCCAGCAGCCCTGGGGGAGGGGCTGGCTACACCTTC
TRBV28	NA	NA	TRBJ1-2	CASSLGGYGYTF	TGTGCCAGCAGTTTAGGGGGCTATGGCTACACCTTC
TRBV10-3	NA	NA	TRBJ1-2	CAISEYPGEEGYTF	TGTGCCATCAGTGAATATCCCGGGGAAGAAGGCTACACCTTC
TRBV7-2	NA	NA	TRBJ1-5	CASSLRDRGQPQHF	TGTGCCAGCAGCTTAAGGGACCGGGGTCAGCCCCAGCATTTT
TRBV25-1	NA	NA	TRBJ2-5	CASQRGGAGEETQYF	TGTGCCAGCCAGAGAGGGGGCGCGGGGGAGGAGACCCAGTACTTC
TRBV18	few	TRBD1	TRBJ1-3	CASSPLFGQGISGNTIYF	TGTGCCAGCTCACCACTGTTTGGACAGGGTATCTCTGGAAACACCATATATTTT
TRBV7-2	NA	TRBD2	TRBJ2-5	CASSSGASGGAAETQYF	TGTGCCAGCAGCTCTGGGGCTAGCGGGGGGGCCGCGGAGACCCAGTACTTC
TRBV28	once	NA	TRBJ2-2	CASVSGTYTGELFF	TGTGCCAGCGTATCAGGGACATACACCGGGGAGCTGTTTTTT
TRBV6-5	NA	TRBD1	TRBJ1-5	CASSPDRGQPQHF	TGTGCCAGCAGTCCGGACAGGGGTCAGCCCCAGCATTTT
TRBV4-3	few	NA	TRBJ2-2	CASSQGTQGNTGELFF	TGCGCCAGCAGCCAGGGGACACAGGGGAACACCGGGGAGCTGTTTTTT
TRBV15	few	NA	TRBJ2-7	CATSRDSASSYEQYF	TGTGCCACCAGCAGAGATTCGGCGAGCTCCTACGAGCAGTACTTC
TRBV7-2	NA	NA	TRBJ1-4	CASSLALVTGNEKLFF	TGTGCCAGCAGCTTAGCTCTGGTTACAGGGAATGAAAAACTGTTTTTT
TRBV14	NA	NA	TRBJ2-6	CASSQDSGANVLTF	TGTGCCAGCAGCCAAGACTCTGGGGCCAACGTCCTGACTTTC